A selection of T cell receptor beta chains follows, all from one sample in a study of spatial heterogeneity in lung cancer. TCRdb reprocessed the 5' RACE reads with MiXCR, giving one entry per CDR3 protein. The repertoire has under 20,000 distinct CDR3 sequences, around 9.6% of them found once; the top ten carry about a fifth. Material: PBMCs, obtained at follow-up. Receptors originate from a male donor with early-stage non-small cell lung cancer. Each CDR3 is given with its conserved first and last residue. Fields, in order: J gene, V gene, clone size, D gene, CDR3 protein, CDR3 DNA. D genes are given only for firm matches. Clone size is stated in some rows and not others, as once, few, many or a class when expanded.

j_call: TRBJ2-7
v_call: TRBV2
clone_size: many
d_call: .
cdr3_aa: CASSVQGNYEQYF
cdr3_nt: TGTGCCAGCAGTGTTCAGGGGAACTACGAGCAGTACTTC

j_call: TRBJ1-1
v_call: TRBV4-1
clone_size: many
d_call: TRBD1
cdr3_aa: CASSPRTGWAEAFF
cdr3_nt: TGCGCCAGCAGCCCAAGGACAGGATGGGCTGAAGCTTTCTTT

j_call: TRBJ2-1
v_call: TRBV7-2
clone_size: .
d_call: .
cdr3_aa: CASGRGSYNEQFF
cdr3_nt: TGTGCCAGCGGGCGCGGCTCCTACAATGAGCAGTTCTTC

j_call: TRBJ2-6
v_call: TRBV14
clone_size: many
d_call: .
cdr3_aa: CASSPGGFRSGANVLTF
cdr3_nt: TGTGCCAGCAGCCCAGGGGGGTTCAGGAGTGGGGCCAACGTCCTGACTTTC

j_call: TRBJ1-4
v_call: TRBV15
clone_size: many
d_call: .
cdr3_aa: CATSRDFGKLFF
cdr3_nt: TGTGCCACCAGCAGAGATTTTGGAAAACTGTTTTTT

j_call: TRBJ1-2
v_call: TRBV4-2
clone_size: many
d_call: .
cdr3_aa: CASSQEEAYGYTF
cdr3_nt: TGTGCCAGCAGCCAAGAAGAGGCGTATGGCTACACCTTC

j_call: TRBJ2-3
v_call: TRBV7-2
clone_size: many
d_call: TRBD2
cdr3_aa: CASSLVGLAGDADTQYF
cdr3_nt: TGTGCCAGCAGCTTAGTTGGTCTAGCGGGGGATGCCGATACGCAGTATTTT

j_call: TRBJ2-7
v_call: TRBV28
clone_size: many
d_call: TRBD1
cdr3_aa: CASSLWGTGSYEQYF
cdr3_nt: TGTGCCAGCAGTTTATGGGGGACAGGGAGCTACGAGCAGTACTTC

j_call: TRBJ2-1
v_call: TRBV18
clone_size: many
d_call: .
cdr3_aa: CASSPKTPAAYNEQFF
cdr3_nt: TGTGCCAGCTCACCAAAGACCCCCGCCGCCTACAATGAGCAGTTCTTC

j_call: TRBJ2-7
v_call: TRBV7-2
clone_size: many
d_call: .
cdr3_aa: CASSLVAVDEQYF
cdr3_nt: TGTGCCAGCAGCTTAGTCGCGGTGGACGAGCAGTACTTC

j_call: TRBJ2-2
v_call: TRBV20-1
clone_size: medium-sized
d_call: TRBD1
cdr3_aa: CSAAGTEKGTGELFF
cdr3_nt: TGCAGTGCAGCAGGGACAGAGAAAGGGACCGGGGAGCTGTTTTTT

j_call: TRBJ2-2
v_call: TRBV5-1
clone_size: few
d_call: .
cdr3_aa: CASSLPGDTGELFF
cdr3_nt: TGCGCCAGCAGCCTCCCGGGAGACACCGGGGAGCTGTTTTTT

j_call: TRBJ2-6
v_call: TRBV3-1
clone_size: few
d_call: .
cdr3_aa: CASSQAGLLSGANVLTF
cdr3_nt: TGTGCCAGCAGCCAAGCAGGGTTACTGTCTGGGGCCAACGTCCTGACTTTC

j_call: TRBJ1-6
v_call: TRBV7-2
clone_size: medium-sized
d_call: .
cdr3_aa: CASSLGQFGSPLHF
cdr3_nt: TGTGCCAGCAGCTTAGGCCAGTTTGGGTCACCCCTCCACTTT

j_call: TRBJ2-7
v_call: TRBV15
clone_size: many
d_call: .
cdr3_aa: CATSRDQGPYEQYF
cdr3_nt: TGTGCCACCAGCAGAGATCAAGGCCCTTACGAGCAGTACTTC

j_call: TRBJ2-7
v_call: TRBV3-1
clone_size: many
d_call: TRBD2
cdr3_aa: CASSQDGRYEQYF
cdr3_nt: TGTGCCAGCAGCCAAGACGGGAGGTACGAGCAGTACTTC

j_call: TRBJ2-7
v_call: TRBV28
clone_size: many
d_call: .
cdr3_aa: CASSPLIRSYEQYF
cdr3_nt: TGTGCCAGCAGTCCACTTATTCGGTCCTACGAGCAGTACTTC

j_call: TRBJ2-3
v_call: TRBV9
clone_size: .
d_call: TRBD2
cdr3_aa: CASSVPLAGGDDTQYF
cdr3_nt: TGTGCCAGCAGCGTACCTCTAGCGGGGGGAGACGATACGCAGTATTTT

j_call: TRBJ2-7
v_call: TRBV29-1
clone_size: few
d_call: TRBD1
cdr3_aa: CSVGQGSYEQYF
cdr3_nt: TGCAGCGTGGGACAGGGATCATACGAGCAGTACTTC

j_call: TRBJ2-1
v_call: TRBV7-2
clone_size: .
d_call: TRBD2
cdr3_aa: CASSLASGGYNEQFF
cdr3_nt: TGTGCCAGCAGCTTAGCGAGCGGGGGTTACAATGAGCAGTTCTTC

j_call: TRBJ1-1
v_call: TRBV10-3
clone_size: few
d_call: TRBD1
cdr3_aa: CAISERQGDTEAFF
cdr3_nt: TGTGCCATCAGTGAACGACAGGGAGACACTGAAGCTTTCTTT

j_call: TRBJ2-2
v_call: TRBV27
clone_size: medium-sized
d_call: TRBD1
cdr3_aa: CASSPKGQGGGSTGELFF
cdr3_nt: TGTGCCAGCAGTCCGAAGGGACAGGGCGGAGGAAGCACCGGGGAGCTGTTTTTT

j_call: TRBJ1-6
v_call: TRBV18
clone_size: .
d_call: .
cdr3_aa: CASSPQRLDRNSPLHF
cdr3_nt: TGTGCCAGCTCACCACAGCGACTGGACCGTAATTCACCCCTCCACTTT

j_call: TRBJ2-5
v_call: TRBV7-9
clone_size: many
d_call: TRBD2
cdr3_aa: CASSLDSGGAGETQYF
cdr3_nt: TGTGCCAGCAGCTTGGATAGCGGGGGGGCCGGCGAGACCCAGTACTTC

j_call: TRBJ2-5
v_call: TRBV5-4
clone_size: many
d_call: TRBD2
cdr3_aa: CASSSTGTSSETQYF
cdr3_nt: TGTGCCAGCAGCTCGACCGGGACTAGTTCCGAGACCCAGTACTTC

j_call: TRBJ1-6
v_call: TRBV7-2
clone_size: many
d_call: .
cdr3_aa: CASSFDRNSPLHF
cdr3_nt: TGTGCCAGCAGCTTCGACAGAAATTCACCCCTCCACTTT

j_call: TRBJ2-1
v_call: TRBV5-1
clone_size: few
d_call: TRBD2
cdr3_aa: CASSAGTNPYNEQFF
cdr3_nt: TGCGCCAGCAGCGCCGGGACTAACCCTTACAATGAGCAGTTCTTC

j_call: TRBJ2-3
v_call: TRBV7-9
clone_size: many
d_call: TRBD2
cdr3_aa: CASSSLAGAPTDTQYF
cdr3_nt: TGTGCCAGCAGCTCCCTAGCGGGAGCCCCCACAGATACGCAGTATTTT

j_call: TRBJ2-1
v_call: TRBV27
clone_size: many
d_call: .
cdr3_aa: CASRDSWHNEQFF
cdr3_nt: TGTGCCAGCAGGGACAGTTGGCACAATGAGCAGTTCTTC

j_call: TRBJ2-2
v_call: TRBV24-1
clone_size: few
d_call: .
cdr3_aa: CATSDAGAHTGELFF
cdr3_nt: TGTGCCACCAGTGACGCAGGGGCCCACACCGGGGAGCTGTTTTTT

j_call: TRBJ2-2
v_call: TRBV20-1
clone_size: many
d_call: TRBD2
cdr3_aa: CSAASGNLNTGELFF
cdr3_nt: TGCAGTGCTGCTAGCGGGAACCTTAACACCGGGGAGCTGTTTTTT

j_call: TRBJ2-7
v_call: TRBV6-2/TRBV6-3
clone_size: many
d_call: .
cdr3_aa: CASSSRGLTYEQYF
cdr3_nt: TGTGCCAGCAGCTCGCGGGGGCTCACCTACGAGCAGTACTTC

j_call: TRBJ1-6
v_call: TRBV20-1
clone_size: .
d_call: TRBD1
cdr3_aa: CSARGFGTEGPHNSPLHF
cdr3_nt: TGCAGTGCTAGAGGGTTTGGGACAGAAGGACCCCATAATTCACCCCTCCACTTT

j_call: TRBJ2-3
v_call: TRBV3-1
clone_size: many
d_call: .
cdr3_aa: CASSQVRLDTQYF
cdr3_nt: TGTGCCAGCAGCCAAGTAAGATTAGATACGCAGTATTTT

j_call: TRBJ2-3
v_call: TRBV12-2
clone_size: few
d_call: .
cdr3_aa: CASRLRGPWSPSTDTQYF
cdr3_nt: TGTGCAAGTCGCTTAAGGGGCCCGTGGTCCCCTAGCACAGATACGCAGTATTTT

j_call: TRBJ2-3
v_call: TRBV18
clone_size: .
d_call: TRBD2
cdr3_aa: CASSRDYQSTDTQYF
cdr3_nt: TGTGCCAGCTCAAGGGACTACCAGAGCACAGATACGCAGTATTTT

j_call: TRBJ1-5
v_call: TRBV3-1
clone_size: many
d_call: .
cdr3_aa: CASGQLGVQPQHF
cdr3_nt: TGTGCCAGCGGGCAACTGGGGGTTCAGCCCCAGCATTTT

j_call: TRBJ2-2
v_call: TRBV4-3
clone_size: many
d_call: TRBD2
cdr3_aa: CASSQDFPSGGAGTGELFF
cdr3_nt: TGCGCCAGCAGCCAAGATTTTCCTAGCGGGGGGGCCGGCACCGGGGAGCTGTTTTTT

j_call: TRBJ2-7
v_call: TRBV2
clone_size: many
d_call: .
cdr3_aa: CASSRGLGGVSYEQYF
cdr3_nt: TGTGCCAGCAGCCGAGGGCTAGGGGGGGTGAGCTACGAGCAGTACTTC

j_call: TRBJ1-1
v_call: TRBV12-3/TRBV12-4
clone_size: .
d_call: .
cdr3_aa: CASRPTGNTEAFF
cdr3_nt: TGTGCCAGCAGACCGACAGGGAACACTGAAGCTTTCTTT

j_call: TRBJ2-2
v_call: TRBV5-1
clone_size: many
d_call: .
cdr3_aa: CASSLEGRHTGELFF
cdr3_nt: TGCGCCAGCAGCTTGGAGGGTCGGCACACCGGGGAGCTGTTTTTT

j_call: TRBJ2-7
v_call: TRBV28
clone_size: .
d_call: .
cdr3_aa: CAHGWGNHEQYF
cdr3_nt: TGTGCACACGGTTGGGGGAACCACGAGCAGTACTTC

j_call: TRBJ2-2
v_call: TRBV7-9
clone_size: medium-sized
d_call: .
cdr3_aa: CASSPQPGELFF
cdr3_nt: TGTGCCAGCAGCCCCCAACCCGGGGAGCTGTTTTTT

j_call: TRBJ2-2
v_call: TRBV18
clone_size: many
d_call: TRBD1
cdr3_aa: CASAPGQRTGELFF
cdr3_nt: TGTGCCAGCGCCCCGGGACAGCGAACCGGGGAGCTGTTTTTT

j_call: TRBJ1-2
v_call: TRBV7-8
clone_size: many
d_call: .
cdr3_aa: CASSLGQLYGYTF
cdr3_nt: TGTGCCAGCAGCCTCGGACAGCTCTATGGCTACACCTTC

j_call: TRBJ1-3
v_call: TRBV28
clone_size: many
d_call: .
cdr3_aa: CASSLGPGTGNTIYF
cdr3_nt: TGTGCCAGCAGTTTGGGTCCAGGGACAGGAAACACCATATATTTT

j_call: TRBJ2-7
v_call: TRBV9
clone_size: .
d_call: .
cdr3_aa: CASSPPRREEQYF
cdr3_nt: TGTGCCAGCAGCCCCCCTCGCCGGGAGGAGCAGTACTTC

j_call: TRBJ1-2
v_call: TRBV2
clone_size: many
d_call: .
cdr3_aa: CASTVVGGYTF
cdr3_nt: TGTGCCAGCACCGTCGTCGGGGGCTACACCTTC

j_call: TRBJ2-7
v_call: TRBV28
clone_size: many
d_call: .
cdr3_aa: CASSFRLGDNHVEQYF
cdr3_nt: TGTGCCAGCAGTTTTCGGTTGGGGGACAACCACGTTGAGCAGTACTTC

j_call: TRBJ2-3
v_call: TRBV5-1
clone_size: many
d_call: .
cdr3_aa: CASSLGHRDRKADTQYF
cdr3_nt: TGCGCCAGCAGCTTGGGCCACCGGGACCGAAAGGCAGATACGCAGTATTTT

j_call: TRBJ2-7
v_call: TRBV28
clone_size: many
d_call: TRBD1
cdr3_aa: CASSSPSDRGHREQYF
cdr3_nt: TGTGCCAGCAGTTCGCCCTCCGACAGGGGGCATCGCGAGCAGTACTTC